A single sample is the source of the 30 T cell receptor beta chains below, sequenced in a study of T-cell memory formation after mild COVID-19. TCRdb passed the 5' RACE reads through MiXCR, listing each CDR3 protein once. There are about 410,000 distinct CDR3 sequences in the sample; more than 15% occur only once, and around a fifth lies in the top ten. The material sequenced was PBMCs or a T cell subset sorted from them (not recorded which). These receptors all come from a man in his late teens or twenties who had mild COVID-19 (a few samples of this study predate the infection). Cell type and time point are not known.

This clonotype was found a few times. The V gene is TRBV27, the J gene TRBJ2-1; TRBD2 agrees at 11 bases. Germline loops: CDR1 MNHEY, CDR2 SMNVEV (reference sequence). The CDR3 has 16 residues. The trim removed 6 bases at V and 5 bases at J, leaving 9 bases unmatched. CDR3: CASRPKPGLADNEQFF. CDR3 bases: TGTGCCAGCAGGCCCAAACCGGGACTAGCGGACAATGAGCAGTTCTTC.

There are a few counts of this clonotype. The chain recombines TRBV24-1 with TRBJ2-3; D is ambiguous. The CDR3 sequence is 12 residues long. The germline V gene has CDR1 KGHDR and CDR2 SFDVKD. The V gene lost 0 bases and the J gene lost 6 bases, with 3 bases spanning the gap. CDR3: CATSDLQDTQYF. CDR3 coding DNA: TGTGCCACCAGTGATTTGCAGGATACGCAGTATTTT.

V gene TRBV2 combines with J gene TRBJ2-4; possibly TRBD1 for D (6 bases). The V and J ends lost 11 bases and 2 bases respectively, with 19 bases between them. The germline V gene has CDR1 SNHLY and CDR2 FYNNEI. This CDR3 is 15 amino acids long. In DNA form, the CDR3 reads TGTGCCTCTAGGGCAGGGGTATTTTCCAAAAACATTCAGTACTTC. This sequence encodes CASRAGVFSKNIQYF.

The chain employs TRBV4-1 and TRBJ1-5; D may be TRBD1 (5 bases). The CDR3 runs 15 residues. Germline values: CDR1 MGHRA, CDR2 YSYEKL. Trimming took off 0 bases at V and 2 bases at J, with 8 bases between the two ends. Here the CDR3 reads CASSQEEGGNQPQHF. For the CDR3, the DNA is TGCGCCAGCAGCCAAGAGGAAGGGGGCAATCAGCCCCAGCATTTT.

This clonotype has a single count. The CDR3, as DNA: TGTGCCAGCAGCCCACTGGGACCCCCCGGTGAGCAGTTCTTC. Protein: CASSPLGPPGEQFF. The gene calls are TRBV5-6 and TRBJ2-1; D could derive from TRBD1 or TRBD2 (5 bases each). The CDR3 runs 14 residues. Per germline, CDR1 SGHDT and CDR2 YYEEEE. V lost 4 bases and J 9 bases, leaving 17 bases between the germline ends.

The chain joins TRBV7-6 to TRBJ2-3, with 11 bases aligning to TRBD2. With 2 bases clipped from V and 3 bases from J, the junction kept 7 bases outside the gene matches. There are 17 residues in the CDR3. CDR1 SGHVS and CDR2 FNYEAQ come from the germline V gene. The CDR3 bases are TGTGCCAGCAGCTTAAATAGCGGGGGGGTTGCTACAGATACGCAGTATTTT. It translates to CASSLNSGGVATDTQYF.

The V gene is TRBV20-1, the J gene TRBJ2-3, with a tentative D call TRBD2 (5 bases). V lost 6 bases and J lost 2, with 9 bases in between. The length of the CDR3 is 12 residues. Germline V gives CDR1 DFQATT, CDR2 SNEGSKA (reference sequence). The CDR3 here is CSAQLDTDTQYF. As DNA, the CDR3 is TGCAGTGCCCAACTAGACACAGATACGCAGTATTTT.

This clonotype occurred a few times. Relative to the germline gene, one junction end is altered; a read error may explain this. The chain has TRBV6-5 and TRBJ1-6; D is perhaps TRBD1 (5 bases). Germline assignment: CDR1 MNHEY and CDR2 SVGAGI. The CDR3 is 14 amino acids. CDR3 amino acids: CASSENPGRRARYF. DNA for the CDR3: TGTGCCAGCAGTGAAAATCCGGGACGTCGGGCGAGGTACTTT.

This clonotype showed up just a few times. The V and J genes are TRBV27 and TRBJ1-5; 7 bases match TRBD1. Trimming at V came to 3 bases and at J to 7 bases, leaving 9 bases not matched to a gene. Germline lookup yields CDR1 MNHEY and CDR2 SMNVEV (reference sequence). This CDR3 spans 15 amino acids. The CDR3 spells CASSFRQGLHQPQHF. The CDR3 coding sequence is TGTGCCAGCAGTTTTAGACAGGGCCTTCACCAGCCCCAGCATTTT.

Here the CDR3 reads CASSLGDRGDQPQHF. In DNA, the CDR3 is TGCGCCAGCAGCTTGGGGGACAGGGGTGATCAGCCCCAGCATTTT. The chain combines TRBV5-1 with TRBJ1-5, with 10 positions matching TRBD1. V shed 0 bases and J 5 bases; nucleotides not matched to a gene: 2. This CDR3 is built from 15 residues. Germline loops: CDR1 SGHRS, CDR2 YFSETQ. Filled out from reference TRBV5-1 and TRBJ1-5, the complete variable domain reads KAGVTQTPRYLIKTRGQQVTLSCSPISGHRSVSWYQQTPGQGLQFLFEYFSETQRNKGNFPGRFSGRQFSNSRSEMNVSTLELGDSALYLCASSLGDRGDQPQHFGDGTRLSIL.

The gene calls are TRBV5-1 and TRBJ2-3; no reliable D call. Germline assignment: CDR1 SGHRS and CDR2 YFSETQ. The CDR3 has 16 amino acids. V lost 0 bases to trimming and J lost 1 base, with 12 bases between them. The CDR3 here is CASSLGSTARTDTQYF. In nucleotides, the CDR3 is TGCGCCAGCAGCTTGGGGTCTACGGCTCGCACAGATACGCAGTATTTT.

The V gene is TRBV12-3 or TRBV12-4, the J gene TRBJ2-5; D gene unclear. This CDR3 region has 18 residues. V lost 6 bases, J lost 5 bases, and 28 bases lay in between. This chain's CDR3 is CASRQCGSRQLGSETQYF. DNA for the CDR3: TGTGCCAGCAGGCAGTGTGGGTCCAGGCAGTTGGGTTCCGAGACCCAGTACTTC.

This clonotype was found a few times. This sequence joins TRBV25-1 and TRBJ1-6, with 8 nucleotides matching TRBD1. The V gene end was trimmed by 1 base and the J gene end by 8 bases; junction bases not matched to a gene: 7. The CDR3 has 16 amino acids. CDR1 and CDR2 from the germline V gene are MGHDK and SYGVNS. The CDR3 DNA reads TGTGCCAGCAGTGAATTACGAGTCAGGGGGCATTCACCCCTCCACTTT. This translates into CASSELRVRGHSPLHF.

This clonotype was seen ten or more times. The gene calls are TRBV7-9 and TRBJ2-3; the D is unclear. Trimming stripped 1 base from V and 3 bases from J, with 11 bases between. This CDR3 region has 15 residues. The germline gives CDR1 SEHNR, CDR2 FQNEAQ (reference sequence). The CDR3 protein is CASSLGGSYTDTQYF. Written as DNA, the CDR3 is TGTGCCAGCAGCTTAGGAGGCAGTTATACAGATACGCAGTATTTT.

This chain's CDR3 is CASTWTGGNYGYTF. The CDR3 nucleotides are TGTGCCAGTACTTGGACAGGGGGCAACTATGGCTACACCTTC. The V and J genes are TRBV19 and TRBJ1-2; 11 bases fit TRBD1. The V segment lost 7 bases and the J segment 2 bases; nucleotides outside the gene matches: 3. The CDR3 has 14 residues. CDR1 and CDR2 (germline): LNHDA, SQIVND (reference sequence).

In its sample, this clonotype was seen many times. The chain links TRBV29-1 to TRBJ2-3; TRBD1 or TRBD2 may be the D gene (6 bases each). Trimming took 2 bases from V and 4 from J, leaving 19 bases between them. CDR3 size: 16 residues. CDR1 and CDR2 from the germline V gene are SQVTM and ANQGSEA. Here the CDR3 DNA reads TGCAGCGTTGAACTGGGAGCGGAGGGGGTCGCAGATACGCAGTATTTT. It yields the protein CSVELGAEGVADTQYF.

J is TRBJ2-5 and V is TRBV3-1, with TRBD2 identical over 9 bases. The CDR3 consists of 14 residues. Trimming removed 6 bases from V and 1 base from J; junction bases left unmatched: 3. CDR1 and CDR2 from the germline V gene are LGHDT and YNNKEL (reference sequence). The CDR3 sequence: CASRRTSAQETQYF. The CDR3 bases are TGTGCCAGCAGGCGGACTAGCGCCCAAGAGACCCAGTACTTC.

The chain combines TRBV4-1 with TRBJ1-1, with D maybe TRBD1 (5 bases). Germline CDR1 reads MGHRA; CDR2 reads YSYEKL. The ends were cut back, 6 bases at V and 0 bases at J, with 14 bases in the middle. CDR3 length: 15 amino acids. The CDR3 region is CASRHLGLMNTEAFF. The CDR3 DNA sequence: TGCGCCAGCAGGCACTTGGGACTGATGAACACTGAAGCTTTCTTT.

This clonotype was counted a few times. This chain uses TRBV15 with TRBJ1-2; 8 nucleotides agree with TRBD1. The germline V gene has CDR1 LNHNV and CDR2 YYDKDF (reference sequence). Losses at the gene ends were 5 bases for V and 4 bases for J; bases not matched to a gene: 15. The CDR3 spans 17 residues. CDR3 region: CATSSRGRGRRGYGYTF. The CDR3 bases are TGTGCCACCAGCTCCAGAGGCAGGGGGCGCCGGGGCTATGGCTACACCTTC.

J is TRBJ2-7 and V is TRBV10-2, with D possibly being TRBD1 or TRBD2 (6 bases each). Germline V lookup: CDR1 WSHSY, CDR2 SAAADI. V lost 7 bases and J lost 7, with 17 bases in between. The CDR3 covers 13 residues. CDR3 loop: CASIRPGEEEQYF. CDR3 sequence (DNA): TGCGCCAGCATCAGGCCAGGGGAGGAGGAGCAGTACTTC.

This clonotype was counted ten times or more. The chain couples TRBV5-1 to TRBJ1-2; D is uncertain. Germline lookup yields CDR1 SGHRS and CDR2 YFSETQ. Trimming stripped 4 bases from V and 4 bases from J, with 14 bases between. The length of the CDR3 is 14 residues. The CDR3 DNA is TGCGCCAGCAGCGCCGGACGGGCAACCTATGGCTACACCTTC. It translates to CASSAGRATYGYTF.

The chain has TRBV6-2 or TRBV6-3 and TRBJ2-6; no definite D call. Trimming cost V 11 bases and J 4 bases, with 12 bases left between them. From germline, CDR1 is MNHEY and CDR2 SVGEGT. CDR3 size: 13 residues. This chain's CDR3 is CAATRLGANVLTF. The CDR3 DNA reads TGTGCCGCGACGCGCCTCGGGGCCAACGTCCTGACTTTC.

This clonotype came up a few times. This chain uses TRBV7-2 with TRBJ1-4; TRBD1 aligns across 10 bases. The V and J ends lost 7 bases and 7 bases, in that order; junction bases with no gene match: 6. CDR1 is SGHTA and CDR2 is FQGNSA in the germline V gene. This CDR3 spans 14 amino acids. CDR3 nucleotide sequence: TGTGCCAGCAATCCGACAGGGGGCTCTGAAAAACTGTTTTTT. This codes for CASNPTGGSEKLFF.

The chain employs TRBV19 and TRBJ2-7; either TRBD1 or TRBD2 may fit D (5 bases each). This CDR3 comprises 16 residues. V lost 5 bases and J lost 5, with 22 bases in between. From germline, CDR1 is LNHDA and CDR2 SQIVND (reference sequence). CDR3 loop: CASSAGARDGLNEQYF. The CDR3, as DNA: TGTGCCAGTAGTGCCGGGGCCAGGGATGGGTTGAACGAGCAGTACTTC.

CDR3 sequence reads: CASRHDRGLYGYTF. CDR3 DNA sequence: TGTGCCAGCAGACACGACAGGGGACTTTATGGCTACACCTTC. The V call is TRBV7-9, the J call TRBJ1-2; 8 bases agree with TRBD1. Looked up from germline, CDR1 is SEHNR and CDR2 is FQNEAQ (reference sequence). The V and J ends lost 6 bases and 5 bases, in that order; junction bases with no gene match: 8. The CDR3 runs to 14 residues.

This clonotype has more than one count but fewer than ten. V usage is TRBV7-9 and J usage is TRBJ2-5; D possibly corresponds to TRBD2 (6 bases). From germline, CDR1 is SEHNR and CDR2 FQNEAQ (reference sequence). The germline V and J ends were trimmed by 5 bases and 3 bases, with 16 bases remaining between them. CDR3 size: 15 residues. DNA for the CDR3: TGTGCCAGCAGCCCGACCGGGGGTACCAAAGAGACCCAGTACTTC. Protein product: CASSPTGGTKETQYF.

This clonotype is large in the sample. J is TRBJ1-6 and V is TRBV5-4; D ambiguous. This CDR3 has 16 amino acids. Germline-derived CDR1 and CDR2 are SGHNT and YYREEE (reference sequence). V was trimmed by 5 bases and J by 0 bases, leaving 12 bases between them. The CDR3 DNA follows: TGTGCCAGCAGGGCCATGAAGGGCTCCTATAATTCACCCCTCCACTTT. The encoded protein is CASRAMKGSYNSPLHF. Together with reference TRBV5-4 and TRBJ1-6, the CDR3 gives the full variable domain: ETGVTQSPTHLIKTRGQQVTLRCSSQSGHNTVSWYQQALGQGPQFIFQYYREEENGRGNFPPRFSGLQFPNYSSELNVNALELDDSALYLCASRAMKGSYNSPLHFGNGTRLTVT.

The V call is TRBV5-1, the J call TRBJ2-1; a weak D match, TRBD1 (6 bases). CDR3 size: 18 residues. The germline V and J ends were trimmed by 0 bases and 0 bases, with 16 bases remaining between them. Germline V gene data show CDR1 as SGHRS and CDR2 as YFSETQ. DNA of the CDR3: TGCGCCAGCAGCTTGGGGCCATCAACAGGGCCCTCCTACAATGAGCAGTTCTTC. This encodes CASSLGPSTGPSYNEQFF.

The chain recombines TRBV4-1 with TRBJ2-7; maybe TRBD1 (7 bases). Trimming left V 4 bases short and J 4 bases short, with 11 bases between. This CDR3 region has 13 residues. Germline V gene lookup returns CDR1 MGHRA and CDR2 YSYEKL. DNA of the CDR3: TGCGCCAGCAGCCGCGGGACAGCATACGAGCAGTACTTC. It encodes CASSRGTAYEQYF.

A few counts support this clonotype. This sequence joins TRBV20-1 and TRBJ2-7, with 7 bases matching TRBD1. V gave up 3 bases and J gave up 4 bases; unmatched junction bases: 9. The CDR3 has 14 amino acids. The germline V gene has CDR1 DFQATT and CDR2 SNEGSKA (reference sequence). In DNA, the CDR3 is TGCAGTGCTAGGACCGGGACAGCCGCTTACGAGCAGTACGTC. Its translation: CSARTGTAAYEQYV.